Each of the 17 T cell receptor beta chains below was sequenced from the same sample in a study of shared clonotypes between healthy human individuals (dated by TCRdb to about 2020). The receptor library was made with the immunoSEQ multiplex PCR assay. In TCRdb, the immuneACCESS table is reduced to in-frame sequences with V and J assigned. These tables do not hold every clone; where another copy was compared, an unresolved V gene accounts for under half, and the others remain unexplained. The sample records some 1.5 million clones, roughly 96% of which are singletons. Together, the top ten hold 1.2% of the sample. Material: naive CD4+ T cells sorted from blood. The sample's cell subset or site label, in plain terms: CD45RA+ positively selected. These receptors all stem from a man aged 25 to 45 in good health.

The chain combines TRBV5-4 with TRBJ2-2; 8 bases agree with TRBD1. Germline-derived CDR1 and CDR2 are SGHNT and YYREEE (reference sequence). V trimming: 1 base; J trimming: 6 bases; junction bases outside the gene matches: 11. The CDR3 is made up of 17 amino acids. The CDR3 DNA sequence: TGTGCCAGCAGCTTGCCAAACAGGACAGGGCTATCCGGGGAGCTGTTTTTT. This sequence encodes CASSLPNRTGLSGELFF.

The chain employs TRBV6-1 and TRBJ1-5; 7 nucleotides agree with TRBD1. Germline CDR1 and CDR2: MNHNS and SASEGT. This CDR3 comprises 15 residues. The V gene end was trimmed by 3 bases and the J gene end by 6 bases; junction bases not matched to a gene: 8. For the CDR3, the DNA is TGTGCCAGCAGTGAGGTTCGACAGGGTCGTCAGCCCCAGCATTTT. The encoded protein is CASSEVRQGRQPQHF.

The genes are TRBV27 and TRBJ2-1, with a possible D match to TRBD1 (6 bases). Germline assignment: CDR1 MNHEY and CDR2 SMNVEV (reference sequence). CDR3 length equals 15 residues. V shed 5 bases and J shed 3 bases, with 14 bases lying between them. This CDR3 reads CASSALQGFYNEQFF. The CDR3 bases are TGTGCCAGCAGTGCCTTGCAGGGGTTCTACAATGAGCAGTTCTTC.

V is TRBV5-1 and J is TRBJ2-3; TRBD1 is a possible D gene (5 bases). Germline V CDR1 and CDR2: SGHRS, YFSETQ. V lost 1 base and J lost 2, with 8 bases in between. The CDR3 totals 14 residues. As DNA, the CDR3 is TGCGCCAGCAGCTTGAAAGGGGCCACAGATACGCAGTATTTT. Its protein is CASSLKGATDTQYF.

The rearrangement links TRBV10-1 to TRBJ1-1; D unclear. The ends were cut back, 3 bases at V and 6 bases at J, with 14 bases in the middle. This CDR3 is 14 amino acids long. CDR1 WNHNN and CDR2 SYGVQD come from the germline V gene (reference sequence). The CDR3 DNA is TGCGCCAGCAGTGACCCGCCAGGTAAACCTGAAGCTTTCTTT. Its protein product is CASSDPPGKPEAFF.

On this clone itself: The same CDR3 can be traced to other DNA sequences in this sample. This chain joins TRBV19 and TRBJ2-1; D call uncertain. Deletions cut 0 bases from V and 4 bases from J, with 4 bases between. CDR1 LNHDA and CDR2 SQIVND come from the germline V gene (reference sequence). The CDR3 covers 13 residues. CDR3 DNA: TGTGCCAGTAGTATAGAGGGATACAATGAGCAGTTCTTC. Protein product: CASSIEGYNEQFF. Filled out from reference TRBV19 and TRBJ2-1, the complete variable domain reads DGGITQSPKYLFRKEGQNVTLSCEQNLNHDAMYWYRQDPGQGLRLIYYSQIVNDFQKGDIAEGYSVSREKKESFPLTVTSAQKNPTAFYLCASSIEGYNEQFFGPGTRLTVL.

Turning to this clone: The identical CDR3 is also encoded by other nucleotide sequences in the sample. This chain connects TRBV4-1 to TRBJ2-7; weak D call: TRBD1 (6 bases). With 1 base removed from V and 4 bases from J, the gap between germline ends came to 11 bases. Per germline, CDR1 MGHRA and CDR2 YSYEKL. This CDR3 comprises 14 residues. In DNA, the CDR3 is TGCGCCAGCAGCCAAGTAGGTCAGGGGTACGAGCAGTACTTC. Protein: CASSQVGQGYEQYF.

The rearrangement uses TRBV5-8 and TRBJ1-5; D not certain. The germline gives CDR1 SGHTS, CDR2 YDEGEE. Trimming pared 0 bases from V and 4 bases from J, leaving 2 bases between. The CDR3 is made up of 12 amino acids. For the CDR3, the DNA is TGTGCCAGCAGCTTGGCTAATCAGCCCCAGCATTTT. Translation: CASSLANQPQHF.

This rearrangement joins TRBV28 to TRBJ2-1, with 10 bases lining up with TRBD2. The J segment lost 9 bases and the V segment lost 10 bases, leaving 6 bases of the junction unmatched. Germline V lookup: CDR1 MDHEN, CDR2 SYDVKM. The CDR3 is made up of 12 amino acids. The CDR3 sequence is CATLAGAPEQFF. DNA of the CDR3: TGTGCCACCCTAGCGGGAGCTCCTGAGCAGTTCTTC. The entire variable domain, with the rest obtained from reference TRBV28 and TRBJ2-1, is as follows: DVKVTQSSRYLVKRTGEKVFLECVQDMDHENMFWYRQDPGLGLRLIYFSYDVKMKEKGDIPEGYSVSREKKERFSLILESASTNQTSMYLCATLAGAPEQFFGPGTRLTVL.

The chain has TRBV19 and TRBJ2-3; D unresolved. V was trimmed by 3 bases and J by 6 bases, leaving 7 bases between them. Germline assignment: CDR1 LNHDA and CDR2 SQIVND (reference sequence). The CDR3 is made up of 12 amino acids. The CDR3 loop reads CASSIARDTQYF. The CDR3 DNA reads as TGTGCCAGTAGTATTGCAAGGGATACGCAGTATTTT. Looking up the rest from reference TRBV19 and TRBJ2-3 gives the full variable domain: DGGITQSPKYLFRKEGQNVTLSCEQNLNHDAMYWYRQDPGQGLRLIYYSQIVNDFQKGDIAEGYSVSREKKESFPLTVTSAQKNPTAFYLCASSIARDTQYFGPGTRLTVL.

The chain has TRBV5-4 and TRBJ2-1; D might be TRBD2 (6 bases). With 4 bases removed from V and 4 bases from J, the gap between germline ends came to 15 bases. The germline gives CDR1 SGHNT, CDR2 YYREEE (reference sequence). This CDR3 comprises 15 residues. CDR3 loop: CASSPGVAAYNEQFF. The CDR3 DNA reads TGTGCCAGCAGCCCCGGGGTAGCGGCATACAATGAGCAGTTCTTC.

The chain couples TRBV18 to TRBJ2-7; 8 nucleotides agree with TRBD1. J gave up 3 bases and V 2 bases, and 6 bases lay outside the gene matches. Germline CDR1 reads KGHSH; CDR2 reads LQKENI. This CDR3 contains 15 residues. The CDR3 DNA reads as TGTGCCAGCTCACCATACGACAGGGGTATCTACGAGCAGTACTTC. It is translated as CASSPYDRGIYEQYF.

J is TRBJ2-1 and V is TRBV10-2; 10 bases agree with TRBD2. The CDR3 length is 17 residues. V was clipped by 6 bases and J by 0 bases; unmatched bases: 8. Germline loops: CDR1 WSHSY, CDR2 SAAADI. The CDR3 sequence: CASRGQLAGTSYNEQFF. CDR3 bases: TGCGCCAGCAGAGGCCAACTAGCGGGGACCTCCTACAATGAGCAGTTCTTC.

A remark on this clone: At one of its ends the junction is not consistent with the germline gene, which may arise from a read error. The J gene is TRBJ2-3, the V gene TRBV7-7; D uncertain. Per the germline V gene, CDR1 is SSHAT and CDR2 is FNYEAQ (reference sequence). The CDR3 has 13 residues. The CDR3: CASSLAFTDTQYF. The CDR3 coding sequence is TGTGCTAGCAGCTTAGCCTTCACAGATACGCAGTATTTT. Supplemented by reference TRBV7-7 and TRBJ2-3, the full variable domain reads GAGVSQSPRYKVTKRGQDVTLRCDPISSHATLYWYQQALGQGPEFLTYFNYEAQPDKSGLPSDRFSAERPEGSISTLTIQRTEQRDSAMYRCASSLAFTDTQYFGPGTRLTVL.

The chain carries TRBV11-2 and TRBJ2-5; D possibly matches TRBD1 or TRBD2 (5 bases each). The germline V gene has CDR1 SGHAT and CDR2 FQNNGV. The CDR3 is 14 amino acids. The V end lost 1 base, the J end lost 4 bases, and 10 bases lay between the germline ends. This CDR3 reads CASSLGGKPETQYF. The CDR3 bases are TGTGCCAGCAGCTTAGGGGGGAAGCCAGAGACCCAGTACTTC. Full variable domain (outside the CDR3, taken from reference TRBV11-2 and TRBJ2-5): EAGVAQSPRYKIIEKRQSVAFWCNPISGHATLYWYQQILGQGPKLLIQFQNNGVVDDSQLPKDRFSAERLKGVDSTLKIQPAKLEDSAVYLCASSLGGKPETQYFGPGTRLLVL.

The V gene is TRBV7-8, the J gene TRBJ2-1, with D perhaps matching TRBD1 or TRBD2 (5 bases each). V was clipped by 1 base and J by 4 bases, with 14 bases between them. The CDR3 covers 16 residues. Germline CDR1 is SGHVS and CDR2 is FQNEAQ. In DNA form, the CDR3 reads TGTGCCAGCAGCTTAGAGCGGTGGGGCGGGTACAATGAGCAGTTCTTC. Translating it yields CASSLERWGGYNEQFF.

The gene calls are TRBV7-9 and TRBJ1-1; TRBD1 might be the D (5 bases). Trimming removed 1 base from V and 1 base from J, with 10 bases in between. The CDR3 loop spans 15 amino acids. The V gene's germline CDR1 is SEHNR and CDR2 FQNEAQ (reference sequence). The CDR3 sequence: CASSLGETENTEAFF. The CDR3 bases are TGTGCCAGCAGCTTAGGGGAGACAGAGAACACTGAAGCTTTCTTT.